The following is a T cell receptor (beta chain) sequence with its context. Using immunoSEQ multiplex PCR, the repertoire was profiled, and TCRdb retains in-frame clones only, with some absent. The profile shows approximately 300,000 clones, approximately 91% of them singletons. The data were obtained in a study of blood T cell repertoires in COVID-19. The CDR3 runs to 15 residues. Germline V gene data show CDR1 as LNHDA and CDR2 as SQIVND (reference sequence). V lost 0 bases and J 0 bases, leaving 5 bases between the germline ends. The sequence derives from a woman aged 25 to 45 who had been exposed to COVID-19. The V call is TRBV19, the J call TRBJ1-4, with no clear D. The sample was PBMCs or T cells enriched from blood (not recorded which). In DNA form, the CDR3 reads TGTGCCAGTAGTATAGATCCTGCAACTAATGAAAAACTGTTTTTT. Translation gives CASSIDPATNEKLFF.